The TCR beta chain under discussion was sequenced for a study of CD8+ T cells in alopecia areata. In the study overall: Treatment comprised oral tofacitinib, 5 to 10 mg twice daily, in treated patients.

The treatment here: oral pan-JAK inhibitor, 5-10 mg twice daily. Study-wide points: Among the cells sequenced in scalp samples are also the resident alphabeta T cells of normal skin. Among the 100 top clones, expanded CD8+ clones, like scalp clonality, were significantly decreased by tofacitinib.

V was shortened by 5 bases and J by 0 bases, with 10 bases between the two germline ends. This CDR3 region has 13 residues. CDR1 and CDR2 (germline): SQVTM, ANQGSEA. Following RNA extraction, reverse transcription yielded cDNA that acted as the sequencing template. Libraries were prepared by immunoSEQ multiplex PCR; TCRdb keeps only in-frame clonotypes and omits some of them. The table includes 110,000 or so clones, roughly three fifths detected once. This clone was detected only once. Its antigen is unidentified. The source material was CD4+ T cells sorted from blood, sampled at week 24, from a patient treated with tofacitinib. This TCR was sampled from a human donor with alopecia areata. The rearrangement links TRBV29-1 to TRBJ1-1; D uncertain. CDR3: CSVSKQLNTEAFF. The CDR3 DNA is TGCAGCGTTTCTAAACAGTTGAACACTGAAGCTTTCTTT.